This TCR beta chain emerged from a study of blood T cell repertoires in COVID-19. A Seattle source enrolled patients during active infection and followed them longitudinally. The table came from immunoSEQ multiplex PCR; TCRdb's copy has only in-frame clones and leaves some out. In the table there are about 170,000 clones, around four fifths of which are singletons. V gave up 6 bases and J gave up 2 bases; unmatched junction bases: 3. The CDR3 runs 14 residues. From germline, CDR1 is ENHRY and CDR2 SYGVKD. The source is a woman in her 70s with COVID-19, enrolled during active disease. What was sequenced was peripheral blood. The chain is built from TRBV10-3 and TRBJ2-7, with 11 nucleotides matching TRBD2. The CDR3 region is CAIRGTSGPYEQYF. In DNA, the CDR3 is TGTGCCATCAGAGGGACTAGCGGTCCCTACGAGCAGTACTTC.